Listed below are T cell receptor beta chains from one sample, sequenced in a study of T cells after yellow fever vaccination. TCRdb re-called the 5' RACE reads with MiXCR, one entry per CDR3 protein. Of approximately 510,000 distinct CDR3 sequences listed, about a fifth are singletons. Sample: PBMCs, taken less than 25 days after the first yellow fever vaccination. Receptors were obtained from a man younger than 35 who received the YFV17D yellow fever vaccine. Both conserved end residues are part of each CDR3. A D gene is named only where the DNA matches it firmly. Clone sizes are given selectively: once, few, many, or a class where the clone is expanded.

d_gene: .; abundance: .; v_gene: TRBV20-1; j_gene: TRBJ1-2; len: 16; CDR3aa: CSARLAGTHNHYGYTF; CDR3nt: TGCAGTGCTAGACTGGCCGGGACACACAACCACTATGGCTACACCTTC
d_gene: .; abundance: few; v_gene: TRBV21-1; j_gene: TRBJ2-5; len: 12; CDR3aa: CASSKEGETQYF; CDR3nt: TGTGCCAGCAGCAAAGAAGGAGAGACCCAGTACTTC
d_gene: .; abundance: many; v_gene: TRBV6-2/TRBV6-3; j_gene: TRBJ1-5; len: 12; CDR3aa: CASSLFGRPQHF; CDR3nt: TGTGCCAGCAGCCTCTTCGGTCGGCCCCAGCATTTT
d_gene: TRBD1; abundance: few; v_gene: TRBV27; j_gene: TRBJ2-1; len: 16; CDR3aa: CASSLLSVGGQDEQFF; CDR3nt: TGTGCCAGCAGTTTATTAAGCGTGGGTGGACAGGATGAGCAGTTCTTC
d_gene: TRBD2; abundance: few; v_gene: TRBV7-2; j_gene: TRBJ2-5; len: 16; CDR3aa: CASSLSVWGGIETQYF; CDR3nt: TGTGCCAGCAGCTTGTCTGTATGGGGGGGTATAGAGACCCAGTACTTC
d_gene: .; abundance: .; v_gene: TRBV10-3; j_gene: TRBJ2-5; len: 13; CDR3aa: CAISESPEETQYF; CDR3nt: TGTGCCATCAGTGAGTCGCCTGAAGAGACCCAGTACTTC
d_gene: .; abundance: few; v_gene: TRBV7-2; j_gene: TRBJ2-2; len: 14; CDR3aa: CASSIDLGPGELFF; CDR3nt: TGTGCCAGCAGCATCGACCTAGGACCCGGGGAGCTGTTTTTT
d_gene: .; abundance: .; v_gene: TRBV30; j_gene: TRBJ2-6; len: 20; CDR3aa: CAWRGILPRQEFTGANVLTF; CDR3nt: TGTGCCTGGAGGGGGATCCTGCCACGACAGGAATTTACCGGGGCCAACGTCCTGACTTTC
d_gene: .; abundance: once; v_gene: TRBV28; j_gene: TRBJ2-2; len: 14; CDR3aa: CASSSRRLTGELFF; CDR3nt: TGTGCCAGCAGTTCCCGCCGACTCACCGGGGAGCTGTTTTTT
d_gene: TRBD1; abundance: few; v_gene: TRBV6-5; j_gene: TRBJ2-7; len: 14; CDR3aa: CASSYRGRSYEQYF; CDR3nt: TGTGCCAGCAGTTACAGGGGGCGGTCCTACGAGCAGTACTTC
d_gene: .; abundance: .; v_gene: TRBV18; j_gene: TRBJ2-5; len: 15; CDR3aa: CASSPPNTDQETQYF; CDR3nt: TGTGCCAGCTCACCACCAAACACCGACCAAGAGACCCAGTACTTC
d_gene: TRBD2; abundance: .; v_gene: TRBV6-1; j_gene: TRBJ2-4; len: 16; CDR3aa: CASRKDVSVAGGIQYF; CDR3nt: TGTGCCAGCAGAAAAGACGTAAGCGTGGCGGGAGGCATTCAGTACTTC
d_gene: TRBD2; abundance: .; v_gene: TRBV7-9; j_gene: TRBJ2-5; len: 15; CDR3aa: CASSPRWEGRETQYF; CDR3nt: TGTGCCAGCAGCCCCCGTTGGGAGGGGCGGGAGACCCAGTACTTC
d_gene: TRBD1; abundance: once; v_gene: TRBV20-1; j_gene: TRBJ2-7; len: 11; CDR3aa: CSANRGYEQYF; CDR3nt: TGCAGTGCTAACAGGGGATACGAGCAGTACTTC
d_gene: .; abundance: few; v_gene: TRBV12-3/TRBV12-4; j_gene: TRBJ2-7; len: 13; CDR3aa: CASSITNSYEQYF; CDR3nt: TGTGCCAGCAGTATTACCAACAGCTACGAGCAGTACTTC
d_gene: TRBD1; abundance: .; v_gene: TRBV4-3; j_gene: TRBJ1-2; len: 16; CDR3aa: CASSPAAGTGNYGYTF; CDR3nt: TGCGCCAGCAGCCCAGCTGCCGGGACAGGGAACTATGGCTACACCTTC
d_gene: .; abundance: .; v_gene: TRBV27; j_gene: TRBJ2-1; len: 14; CDR3aa: CASSPGLRNNEQFF; CDR3nt: TGTGCCAGCAGCCCAGGACTGAGGAACAATGAGCAGTTCTTC
d_gene: TRBD2; abundance: .; v_gene: TRBV6-5; j_gene: TRBJ2-5; len: 14; CDR3aa: CASSYGGDQETQYF; CDR3nt: TGTGCCAGCAGTTACGGGGGGGACCAAGAGACCCAGTACTTC
d_gene: .; abundance: few; v_gene: TRBV4-1; j_gene: TRBJ1-4; len: 14; CDR3aa: CASQEGTGNEKLFF; CDR3nt: TGCGCCAGCCAAGAGGGTACAGGGAATGAAAAACTGTTTTTT
d_gene: .; abundance: few; v_gene: TRBV4-2; j_gene: TRBJ1-5; len: 16; CDR3aa: CASSPRRVGSNQPQHF; CDR3nt: TGTGCCAGCAGCCCACGGCGAGTAGGGAGCAATCAGCCCCAGCATTTT
d_gene: .; abundance: .; v_gene: TRBV5-1; j_gene: TRBJ1-1; len: 14; CDR3aa: CASSFRQADTEAFF; CDR3nt: TGCGCCAGCAGCTTCCGACAGGCAGATACTGAAGCTTTCTTT
d_gene: TRBD1; abundance: few; v_gene: TRBV7-2; j_gene: TRBJ2-5; len: 16; CDR3aa: CASSLVPGTVQETQYF; CDR3nt: TGTGCCAGCAGCTTAGTTCCCGGGACAGTCCAAGAGACCCAGTACTTC
d_gene: .; abundance: .; v_gene: TRBV6-5; j_gene: TRBJ2-3; len: 18; CDR3aa: CASSYSTGGGGEADTQYF; CDR3nt: TGTGCCAGCAGTTACTCGACCGGTGGGGGGGGCGAGGCAGATACGCAGTATTTT
d_gene: .; abundance: .; v_gene: TRBV7-3; j_gene: TRBJ2-2; len: 15; CDR3aa: CASSLQGYGPGELFF; CDR3nt: TGTGCCAGCAGCCTACAGGGATACGGTCCCGGGGAGCTGTTTTTT
d_gene: .; abundance: .; v_gene: TRBV5-1; j_gene: TRBJ1-2; len: 13; CDR3aa: CASSPGSPWGYTF; CDR3nt: TGCGCCAGCAGCCCCGGGAGTCCTTGGGGCTACACCTTC
d_gene: TRBD2; abundance: .; v_gene: TRBV3-1; j_gene: TRBJ2-2; len: 19; CDR3aa: CASSQGDGLAGRYTGELFF; CDR3nt: TGTGCCAGCAGCCAAGGCGACGGACTAGCGGGGAGATACACCGGGGAGCTGTTTTTT
d_gene: TRBD2; abundance: .; v_gene: TRBV7-6; j_gene: TRBJ2-6; len: 19; CDR3aa: CASSLRASGGFSGANVLTF; CDR3nt: TGTGCCAGCAGCTTACGAGCTAGCGGGGGGTTCTCTGGGGCCAACGTCCTGACTTTC
d_gene: .; abundance: few; v_gene: TRBV10-2; j_gene: TRBJ1-1; len: 14; CDR3aa: CASSSTTQNTEAFF; CDR3nt: TGCGCCAGCAGTTCCACGACCCAGAACACTGAAGCTTTCTTT
d_gene: .; abundance: few; v_gene: TRBV7-9; j_gene: TRBJ1-6; len: 14; CDR3aa: CASSLEMGNSPLHF; CDR3nt: TGTGCCAGCAGCTTAGAGATGGGGAATTCACCCCTCCACTTT
d_gene: TRBD2; abundance: few; v_gene: TRBV7-2; j_gene: TRBJ2-5; len: 14; CDR3aa: CASSRDYGSETQYF; CDR3nt: TGTGCCAGCAGCCGGGACTATGGTTCGGAGACCCAGTACTTC
d_gene: .; abundance: .; v_gene: TRBV5-8; j_gene: TRBJ2-3; len: 14; CDR3aa: CASSLGVGLDTQYF; CDR3nt: TGTGCCAGCAGCTTAGGTGTAGGGTTAGATACGCAGTATTTT